The present T cell receptor beta chain was sequenced within a study of cytomegalovirus exposure and HLA in healthy donors. Regarding this clone: Its specificity is not known.

Primers included in the PCR were 60 Vbeta and 13 Jbeta primers. Profiled with immunoSEQ multiplex PCR; TCRdb holds only in-frame clones, not every one. The sample contains 150,000 or so clones, approximately 72% of which appear only once. Study outcomes and limitations: Cytomegalovirus association was listed for roughly 160 TCR beta chains.

The sample comprised PBMCs. The TCR sequence derives from a female donor in good health and CMV-seronegative.

CDR3 sequence: CASSWTDSYEQYF. The CDR3 nucleotides are TGTGCCAGCAGCTGGACTGACTCCTACGAGCAGTACTTC. J is TRBJ2-7 and V is TRBV7-2, with a tentative D call TRBD2 (5 bases). The CDR3 covers 13 residues. CDR1 is SGHTA, CDR2 FQGNSA, per germline. The V gene lost 4 bases and the J gene lost 0 bases, with 7 bases spanning the gap.